The 14 T cell receptor beta chains below all came from one sample that was sequenced in a study of tumor and adjacent non-tumor tissue in lung cancer. No cell sorting was done before RNA was extracted from the tissue. More than 3 cm separated this lung sample from the edge of the tumor. Three rounds of nested PCR, following a modified ARM-PCR protocol, produced the TCRbeta library. Each CDR3 protein gets one entry after TCRdb re-called the multiplex PCR reads with MiXCR. The sample contains approximately 100,000 distinct CDR3 sequences, approximately 65% of which appear only once. Specimen: distant non-tumor lung tissue. The receptors shown here come from a man aged 30-40 years with non-small cell lung cancer.

The chain uses TRBV2 and TRBJ1-1; 8 nucleotides agree with TRBD1. Germline V gene data show CDR1 as SNHLY and CDR2 as FYNNEI. There are 14 residues in the CDR3. Trimming cost V 6 bases and J 1 base; bases outside gene matches: 4. This CDR3 reads CASRLQGGNTEAFF. As DNA, the CDR3 is TGTGCCAGCAGATTACAGGGGGGGAACACTGAAGCTTTCTTT.

Details on this clonotype: Relative to the germline gene, one junction end is altered; a read error may explain this. The chain combines TRBV20-1 with TRBJ1-1; TRBD1 might be the D (6 bases). The CDR3 runs 12 residues. From germline, CDR1 is DFQATT and CDR2 SNEGSKA (reference sequence). CDR3 DNA sequence: TGCAATGCTAGGGGGGTGAACACTGAAGCTTACTTT. Translation: CNARGVNTEAYF.

This clonotype was picked up a small number of times. The V call is TRBV20-1, the J call TRBJ1-1; no clear D. CDR3 size: 13 residues. V was pared by 5 bases and J by 2 bases, with 12 bases between. The germline gives CDR1 DFQATT, CDR2 SNEGSKA (reference sequence). CDR3 DNA: TGCAGTGCTTTTCGACGGACTAACACTGAAGCTTTCTTT. As protein: CSAFRRTNTEAFF.

Remarks on this clonotype: A read error may be the cause here, since a much bigger clone is one base away. CDR3 DNA sequence: TGCGCCAGCAGAACACGAAGTTCTATAGGAAAAAACACAGATGCGCAGTATTTT. Its translation is CASRTRSSIGKNTDAQYF. The genes are TRBV10-1 and TRBJ2-3; no clear D. Germline values: CDR1 WNHNN, CDR2 SYGVQD (reference sequence). The CDR3 runs 18 residues.

A single count supports this clonotype. The final CDR3 position lacks the conserved phenylalanine or tryptophan, pointing to a likely read error. The chain has TRBV20-1 and TRBJ1-5; 7 bases line up with TRBD1. The length of the CDR3 is 15 residues. Germline CDR1 and CDR2: DFQATT and SNEGSKA (reference sequence). DNA of the CDR3: TGCAGTGTTAGAGGGGGGACAGCGGTGGGTCAGCCCCAGCATTAT. Protein sequence: CSVRGGTAVGQPQHY.

A note on this clonotype: Germline is not matched at one junction end, which may reflect a read error. The rearrangement joins TRBV20-1 to TRBJ1-1; TRBD1 might be the D (5 bases). There are 14 residues in the CDR3. In germline, CDR1 is DFQATT, CDR2 SNEGSKA (reference sequence). The CDR3, as DNA: TGTAGTGCTCCCCGGGACCTAACTGGCACTGAGGCTTTCTTT. Translated: CSAPRDLTGTEAFF.

The sample holds a few counts of this clonotype. The conserved closing phenylalanine or tryptophan is absent in this CDR3, likely reflecting a read error. The chain combines TRBV11-2 with TRBJ2-7, with TRBD1 matching 7 bases. With 7 bases clipped from V and 0 bases from J, the junction kept 9 bases outside the gene matches. Germline CDR1 reads SGHAT; CDR2 reads FQNNGV. The CDR3 contains 15 residues. The CDR3 sequence: CASNRGGLNSYEQYS. CDR3 DNA sequence: TGTGCCAGCAACCGAGGGGGCCTGAACTCCTACGAGCAGTACTCC.

On this clonotype: Its ends do not fully match the called genes, so a read error is possible. V is TRBV11-1 and J is TRBJ1-5; D not certain. The length of the CDR3 is 13 residues. Germline V CDR1 and CDR2: SGHAT, FQDESV (reference sequence). CDR3 sequence reads: CTSRRDSNQPQHF. CDR3 coding DNA: TGTACCAGCCGCCGCGACAGCAATCAGCCCCAGCATTTT. The whole variable domain, remainder taken from reference TRBV11-1 and TRBJ1-5, is EAEVAQSPRYKITEKSQAVAFWCDPISGHATLYWYRQILGQGPELLVQFQDESVVDDSQLPKDRFSAERLKGVDSTLKIQPAELGDSAMYLCTSRRDSNQPQHFGDGTRLSIL.

In this sample, this clonotype turned up a few times. This may come from a read error, since a much larger clone is one base off. CDR3 amino acids: CASAIPRSGEKLFF. For the CDR3, the DNA is TGTGCCAGCGCGATCCCGCGGTCGGGTGAAAAACTGTTTTTT. The chain joins TRBV12-3 or TRBV12-4 to TRBJ1-4; D unclear. The ends were cut back, 8 bases at V and 7 bases at J, with 17 bases in the middle. The CDR3 sequence is 14 residues long.

The chain is built from TRBV11-3 and TRBJ1-1; D ambiguous. V lost 1 base, J lost 1 base, and 10 bases lay in between. CDR1 SGHNT and CDR2 YENEEA come from the germline V gene. The CDR3 sequence is 15 residues long. CDR3 sequence: CASSLVDSWNTEAFF. The CDR3 DNA is TGTGCCAGCAGCTTAGTAGATTCTTGGAACACTGAAGCTTTCTTT.

Only one count was recorded for this clonotype. At one end, the junction sequence differs from germline, possibly due to a read error. V is TRBV4-3 and J is TRBJ1-4, with no clear D. Germline V CDR1 and CDR2: LGHNA, YSLEER. CDR3 length: 18 residues. The CDR3 nucleotides are TGCGCCGGCAGCCCCTGGGTCATGACGCGTGCAACTAATGAAAAACTGTCTTTT. As protein: CAGSPWVMTRATNEKLSF.

Points on this clonotype: At one end the junction does not follow the germline gene, possibly because of a read error. This rearrangement joins TRBV11-2 to TRBJ2-7; D is unresolved. Germline CDR1 is SGHAT and CDR2 is FQNNGV. This CDR3 has 14 residues. For the CDR3, the DNA is TGTGCCAGCAGATTAGGTCTTAGGTATTACGAGCAGTACTTC. This codes for CASRLGLRYYEQYF.

This clonotype is a singleton in its sample. J is TRBJ2-2 and V is TRBV11-2; 8 nucleotides match TRBD1. This CDR3 has 16 amino acids. The germline CDR1 and CDR2 sequences are SGHAT and FQNNGV. With 1 base clipped from V and 6 bases from J, the junction kept 7 bases outside the gene matches. The CDR3 sequence is CASSLGWTGLAGELFF. CDR3 bases: TGTGCCAGCAGCTTAGGATGGACAGGGCTGGCCGGGGAGCTGTTTTTT.

In the case of this clonotype: No conserved phenylalanine or tryptophan is present at the end of the CDR3, so a read error is the likely explanation. The chain has TRBV5-5 and TRBJ1-2; D uncertain. The germline gives CDR1 SGHKS, CDR2 YYEKEE (reference sequence). The V end lost 5 bases, the J end lost 6 bases, and 14 bases lay between the germline ends. The CDR3 runs 13 residues. The CDR3 coding sequence is TGTGCCAGCAGTCACCCGCGGACGGATGGCTACACCATC. Its translation is CASSHPRTDGYTI.